This entry lists 22 T cell receptor beta chains sequenced from one sample in a study of low-dose radiotherapy and immunotherapy resistance in tumors. With TRAV- and TRBV-specific primers, first-strand cDNA was made, covering the alpha and beta chains. TCR amplification used around 20 PCR cycles, a constant-region primer and a V-primer adapter. TCRdb re-called the reads with MiXCR, one entry per CDR3 protein. Here the sample spans about 60,000 distinct CDR3 sequences, 23% being singletons. Stated time point: after trial treatment. The treatment is: LDRT plus nivolumab, ipilimumab, low-dose cyclophosphamide and aspirin (RACIN trial). The sample was PBMCs, taken after low-dose radiotherapy plus immunotherapy. The receptors derive from a male donor with prostate cancer.

The table lists this clonotype with a few counts. This chain links TRBV6-2 or TRBV6-3 with TRBJ2-7; no clear D. The V end lost 5 bases, the J end lost 0 bases, and 11 bases lay between the germline ends. Germline assignment: CDR1 MNHEY and CDR2 SVGEGT. CDR3 length equals 14 residues. The CDR3 DNA is TGTGCCAGCAGTGGTGGACGCGGCTCCTACGAGCAGTACTTC. It encodes CASSGGRGSYEQYF.

The CDR3 DNA sequence: TGCGCCAGCAGCTTCGTCGGGACAGGGGCTTGGTCTGGGGCCAACGTCCTGACTTTC. As protein: CASSFVGTGAWSGANVLTF. This chain connects TRBV5-1 to TRBJ2-6, with 10 bases lining up with TRBD1. The ends lost 2 bases at V and 1 base at J; junction bases unmatched: 9. The CDR3 is 19 amino acids. The germline gives CDR1 SGHRS, CDR2 YFSETQ.

This clonotype was detected ten times or more. V is TRBV6-5 and J is TRBJ2-3; 8 nucleotides line up with TRBD2. This CDR3 spans 20 amino acids. Germline CDR1 reads MNHEY; CDR2 reads SVGAGI. V shed 5 bases, J shed 2 bases, and the junction held 21 bases outside the gene matches. In DNA form, the CDR3 reads TGTGCCAGCAGTAACCGCCGGGACACACAGCGGGGGCGCATCACAGATACGCAGTATTTT. Translated: CASSNRRDTQRGRITDTQYF.

V is TRBV7-6 and J is TRBJ2-3; TRBD2 agrees at 12 bases. J lost 2 bases, V lost 5 bases, and 14 bases had no gene match. This CDR3 region has 19 residues. Germline CDR1 and CDR2: SGHVS and FNYEAQ. The CDR3 sequence: CASSPEVWTSGTDTDTQYF. DNA of the CDR3: TGTGCCAGCAGCCCGGAAGTTTGGACTAGCGGGACCGACACAGATACGCAGTATTTT.

V and J are TRBV28 and TRBJ1-4; 7 positions match TRBD1. Germline CDR1 is MDHEN and CDR2 is SYDVKM. The CDR3 consists of 14 residues. With 8 bases clipped from V and 8 bases from J, the junction kept 11 bases outside the gene matches. Here the CDR3 DNA reads TGTGCCAGCGGTACTGTAGGACAGGTCGAAAAACTGTTTTTT. It is translated as CASGTVGQVEKLFF.

The chain is built from TRBV28 and TRBJ2-1, with 9 bases that match TRBD2. Germline loops: CDR1 MDHEN, CDR2 SYDVKM. This CDR3 has 14 residues. The J segment lost 4 bases and the V segment lost 5 bases, leaving 3 bases of the junction unmatched. The CDR3 DNA follows: TGTGCCAGCAGTCCCCTAGCGGGATACAATGAGCAGTTCTTC. Its translation is CASSPLAGYNEQFF.

The CDR3 protein is CASSQEDRVGREQYF. In nucleotides, the CDR3 is TGTGCCAGCAGCCAAGAGGACAGGGTCGGGCGCGAGCAGTACTTC. V usage is TRBV3-1 and J usage is TRBJ2-7; the match to TRBD1 covers 8 bases. CDR3 size: 15 residues. Germline assignment: CDR1 LGHDT and CDR2 YNNKEL (reference sequence). The V gene end was trimmed by 0 bases and the J gene end by 6 bases; junction bases not matched to a gene: 7.

There are many counts of this clonotype. V usage is TRBV4-1 and J usage is TRBJ2-1; the match to TRBD2 covers 10 bases. The CDR3 sequence is 17 residues long. The J segment lost 5 bases and the V segment lost 2 bases, leaving 9 bases of the junction unmatched. CDR1 is MGHRA, CDR2 YSYEKL, per germline. CDR3 DNA sequence: TGCGCCAGCAGCCAACACGACACTAGCGGGGTAAACAATGAGCAGTTCTTC. It yields the protein CASSQHDTSGVNNEQFF.

This clonotype qualifies as medium-sized. The V gene is TRBV6-6, the J gene TRBJ2-7, with 7 bases matching TRBD1. There are 12 residues in the CDR3. Germline V gives CDR1 MNHNY, CDR2 SVGAGI (reference sequence). V gave up 6 bases and J gave up 6 bases; unmatched junction bases: 5. The CDR3 loop is CASRFTGVEQYF. Written as DNA, the CDR3 is TGTGCCAGCAGGTTTACAGGGGTCGAGCAGTACTTC.

The sample holds many counts of this clonotype. The genes are TRBV7-9 and TRBJ1-6, with unresolved D. This CDR3 region has 13 residues. The germline V gene encodes CDR1 SEHNR and CDR2 FQNEAQ (reference sequence). The germline V and J ends were trimmed by 5 bases and 8 bases, with 10 bases remaining between them. The CDR3 spells CASSPAGYSPLHF. As DNA, the CDR3 is TGTGCCAGCAGCCCGGCGGGGTATTCACCCCTCCACTTT.

This clonotype was seen at least ten times. This chain links TRBV5-4 with TRBJ2-7; TRBD2 might be the D (6 bases). The V gene lost 0 bases and the J gene lost 7 bases, with 17 bases spanning the gap. Per germline, CDR1 SGHNT and CDR2 YYREEE (reference sequence). The CDR3 spans 15 residues. The DNA of the CDR3 is TGTGCCAGCAGCTTGGCTGGCGGGACCCCGGGAGAGCAGTACTTC. This codes for CASSLAGGTPGEQYF.

This clonotype has at least ten counts. V gene TRBV7-9 combines with J gene TRBJ1-1; D is undetermined. Trimming took off 3 bases at V and 3 bases at J, with 5 bases between the two ends. The length of the CDR3 is 12 residues. Germline CDR1 reads SEHNR; CDR2 reads FQNEAQ (reference sequence). The CDR3 region is CASSFGDTEAFF. Written as DNA, the CDR3 is TGTGCCAGCAGCTTTGGGGACACTGAAGCTTTCTTT.

This clonotype was detected ten times or more. The chain joins TRBV7-9 to TRBJ2-1, with a possible D match to TRBD1 (6 bases). CDR1 is SEHNR, CDR2 FQNEAQ, per germline (reference sequence). The CDR3 has 15 amino acids. Trimming removed 5 bases from V and 8 bases from J, with 19 bases in between. The CDR3 DNA reads as TGTGCCAGCAGCAAAGATTTAGGGGGTTCGGATGAGCAGTTCTTC. Residues: CASSKDLGGSDEQFF.

This chain connects TRBV4-3 to TRBJ1-2, with TRBD1 as a possible D gene (6 bases). This CDR3 has 14 amino acids. Germline V gives CDR1 LGHNA, CDR2 YSLEER. V was trimmed by 4 bases and J by 8 bases, leaving 17 bases between them. CDR3 coding DNA: TGCGCCAGCAGCCGGAGTGGGGGCGCCCTGGGCTACACCTTC. It translates to CASSRSGGALGYTF.

A note on this clonotype: A far larger clone is only one base removed, so a read error is likely. The chain joins TRBV11-2 to TRBJ2-1, with D perhaps TRBD1 (5 bases). CDR3 length: 16 residues. CDR1 and CDR2 (germline): SGHAT, FQNNGV. The V gene lost 4 bases and the J gene lost 10 bases, with 23 bases spanning the gap. CDR3 nucleotide sequence: TGTGCCAGCAGCTCCTCAGGGATAGGCCCCTCCTACGAGCAGTTCTTC. As protein: CASSSSGIGPSYEQFF.

This clonotype was observed at least ten times. The rearrangement uses TRBV30 and TRBJ2-2, with TRBD1 as a possible D gene (5 bases). CDR3 length: 15 amino acids. V lost 2 bases, J lost 0 bases, and 10 bases lay in between. Germline V lookup: CDR1 GTSNPN, CDR2 SVGIG (reference sequence). DNA for the CDR3: TGTGCCTGGAGTTGGGCAGGGACGAACACCGGGGAGCTGTTTTTT. It is translated as CAWSWAGTNTGELFF.

This clonotype was seen ten or more times. The J gene is TRBJ2-7, the V gene TRBV5-1; D might be TRBD2 (5 bases). Trimming left V 0 bases short and J 2 bases short, with 12 bases between. There are 15 residues in the CDR3. CDR1 SGHRS and CDR2 YFSETQ come from the germline V gene. In nucleotides, the CDR3 is TGCGCCAGCAGCTTGGAGCCCTCAGCGGCCTACGAGCAGTACTTC. Residues: CASSLEPSAAYEQYF. The variable domain in full, with the rest retrieved from reference TRBV5-1 and TRBJ2-7, is KAGVTQTPRYLIKTRGQQVTLSCSPISGHRSVSWYQQTPGQGLQFLFEYFSETQRNKGNFPGRFSGRQFSNSRSEMNVSTLELGDSALYLCASSLEPSAAYEQYFGPGTRLTVT.

This clonotype was observed many times. This chain joins TRBV7-9 and TRBJ1-1; D gene ambiguous. Between the trimmed V and J ends, which lost 7 bases and 0 bases, there was a span of 21 bases. The CDR3 is 17 residues long. The V gene's germline CDR1 is SEHNR and CDR2 FQNEAQ (reference sequence). CDR3 nucleotide sequence: TGTGCCAGCACCCCGGCTTTTACGGTGACGATGAACACTGAAGCTTTCTTT. Translated: CASTPAFTVTMNTEAFF.

The chain links TRBV13 to TRBJ2-2; 9 bases align to TRBD1. From germline, CDR1 is PRHDT and CDR2 FYEKMQ (reference sequence). The V segment lost 4 bases and the J segment 4 bases; nucleotides outside the gene matches: 4. This CDR3 is 15 amino acids long. CDR3 residues: CASSSSTGGTGELFF. The CDR3 DNA follows: TGTGCCAGCAGCTCCTCGACAGGGGGCACCGGGGAGCTGTTTTTT.

Ten or more counts support this clonotype. V and J are TRBV11-2 and TRBJ1-1; 9 bases line up with TRBD1. V gave up 3 bases and J gave up 6 bases; unmatched junction bases: 8. This CDR3 has 15 residues. Per the germline V gene, CDR1 is SGHAT and CDR2 is FQNNGV. CDR3 sequence reads: CASSLRQGEFPEAFF. The CDR3 region has the DNA TGTGCCAGCAGCTTGCGACAGGGGGAGTTCCCTGAAGCTTTCTTT.

In this sample, this clonotype turned up many times. The V gene is TRBV2, the J gene TRBJ1-1; D gene ambiguous. The V and J ends lost 0 bases and 4 bases respectively, with 6 bases between them. CDR1 is SNHLY, CDR2 FYNNEI, per germline. The CDR3 totals 13 residues. CDR3 sequence reads: CASSEAGVTEAFF. DNA for the CDR3: TGTGCCAGCAGTGAAGCCGGGGTCACTGAAGCTTTCTTT.

This clonotype was seen a few times. The V and J genes are TRBV4-2 and TRBJ2-3; 10 nucleotides agree with TRBD2. The CDR3 is made up of 13 amino acids. The V and J ends lost 3 bases and 6 bases, in that order; junction bases with no gene match: 0. Looked up from germline, CDR1 is LGHNA and CDR2 is YNFKEQ. CDR3 residues: CASSQGLADTQYF. CDR3 coding DNA: TGTGCCAGCAGCCAGGGACTAGCGGATACGCAGTATTTT.